This T cell receptor (beta chain) is from a study of OX40 agonist ivuxolimab in advanced cancers. Collection of blood occurred at baseline, at cycle 4 day 1, and at cycle 7 day 1. TCRdb's copy holds only in-frame clones and misses some; the assay was immunoSEQ multiplex PCR. The sample carries approximately 80,000 clones, approximately 92% recorded once. This CDR3 has 15 amino acids. Trimming took off 2 bases at V and 0 bases at J, with 11 bases between the two ends. The germline V gene has CDR1 ENHRY and CDR2 SYGVKD. The chain couples TRBV10-3 to TRBJ2-7; D gene unclear. The sequenced sample was CD4+ or CD8+ T cells sorted from blood, obtained in a trial of the OX40 agonist ivuxolimab. This TCR came from an adult with an advanced solid tumor such as melanoma, head and neck, liver or kidney cancer. The CDR3 here is CAISEVAASSYEQYF. CDR3 nucleotide sequence: TGTGCCATCAGTGAGGTCGCAGCCAGCTCCTACGAGCAGTACTTC.